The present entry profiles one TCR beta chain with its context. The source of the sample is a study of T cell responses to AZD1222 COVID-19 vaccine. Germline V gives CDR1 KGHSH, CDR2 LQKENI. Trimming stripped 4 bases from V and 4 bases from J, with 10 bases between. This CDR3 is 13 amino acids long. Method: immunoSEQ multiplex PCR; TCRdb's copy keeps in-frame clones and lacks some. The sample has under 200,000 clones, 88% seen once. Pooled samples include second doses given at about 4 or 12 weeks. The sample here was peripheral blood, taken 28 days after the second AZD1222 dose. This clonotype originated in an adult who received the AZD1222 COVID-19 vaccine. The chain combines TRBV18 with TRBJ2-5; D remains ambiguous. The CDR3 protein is CASSRARVETQYF. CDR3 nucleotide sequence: TGTGCCAGCTCACGAGCAAGAGTAGAGACCCAGTACTTC.